This TCR beta chain was sequenced during a study of tumor-infiltrating lymphocytes in primary liver carcinoma. A constant-region primer served to make TCR beta cDNA from approximately 490 ng total RNA. A slightly modified ARM-PCR protocol with three nested multiplex PCR rounds produced these TCR beta libraries. Two initial PCR rounds of about 10 cycles each paired TRBV1-TRBV30 forward primers with a C-beta reverse primer. TCRdb reprocessed the multiplex PCR reads via MiXCR and lists one record per CDR3 protein. The repertoire holds roughly 57,000 distinct CDR3 sequences, 55% to 75% seen once, with 57% in the top ten. Unsorted bulk tissue, roughly 20-32 mg of it, served as the source for co-extraction of RNA and DNA. Surgical resection served as treatment for the primary liver carcinoma of these patients. This CDR3 contains 21 residues. The V segment lost 6 bases and the J segment 4 bases; nucleotides outside the gene matches: 22. CDR1 and CDR2 (germline): MGHDK, SYGVNS.

This chain joins TRBV25-1 and TRBJ2-6; 9 bases agree with TRBD1. The clonotype comes from a man in his forties or fifties with primary liver carcinoma and hepatitis B virus infection. The sequenced sample consisted of liver tumor tissue from sampling region 2. Subset described: tumor region T2, inferior pole. CDR3 coding DNA: TGTGCCAGCAGGCATTTCACCTCGGACAGGGGCGCCCAGACCGGGGCCAACGTCCTGACTTTC. Translating it yields CASRHFTSDRGAQTGANVLTF.